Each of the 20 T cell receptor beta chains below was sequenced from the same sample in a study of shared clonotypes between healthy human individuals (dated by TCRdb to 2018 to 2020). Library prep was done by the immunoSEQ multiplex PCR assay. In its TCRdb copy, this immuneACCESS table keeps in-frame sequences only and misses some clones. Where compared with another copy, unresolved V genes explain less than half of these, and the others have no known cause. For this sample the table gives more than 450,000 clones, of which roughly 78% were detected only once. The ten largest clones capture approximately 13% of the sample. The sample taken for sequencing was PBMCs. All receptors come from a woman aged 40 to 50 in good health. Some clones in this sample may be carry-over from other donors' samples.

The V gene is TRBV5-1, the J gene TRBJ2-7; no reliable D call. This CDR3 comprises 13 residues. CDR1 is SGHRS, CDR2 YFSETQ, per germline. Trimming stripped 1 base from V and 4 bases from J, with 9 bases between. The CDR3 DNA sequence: TGCGCCAGCAGCTTGCGGCCGGCTTACGAGCAGTACTTC. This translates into CASSLRPAYEQYF.

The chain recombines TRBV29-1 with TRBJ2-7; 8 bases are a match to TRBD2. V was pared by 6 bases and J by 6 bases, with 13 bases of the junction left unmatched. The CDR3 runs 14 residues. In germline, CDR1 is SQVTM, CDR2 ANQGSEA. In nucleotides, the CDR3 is TGCAGCGTAGGCCCCGGGACCGGGGGGGCCGAGCAGTACTTC. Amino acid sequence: CSVGPGTGGAEQYF.

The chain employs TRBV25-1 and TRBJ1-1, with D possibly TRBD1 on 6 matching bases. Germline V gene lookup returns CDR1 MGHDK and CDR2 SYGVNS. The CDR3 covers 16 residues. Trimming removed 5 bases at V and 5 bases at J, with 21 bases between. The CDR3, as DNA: TGTGCCAGCAGTAGTAGTCTGACACAGGGTTGGACTGAAGCTTTCTTT. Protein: CASSSSLTQGWTEAFF.

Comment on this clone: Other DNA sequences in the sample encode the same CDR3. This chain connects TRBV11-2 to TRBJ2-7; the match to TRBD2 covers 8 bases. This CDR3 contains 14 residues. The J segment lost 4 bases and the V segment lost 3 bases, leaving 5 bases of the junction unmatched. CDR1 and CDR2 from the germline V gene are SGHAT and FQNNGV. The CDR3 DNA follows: TGTGCCAGCAGCTTGGGGGGGACTAGTTACGAGCAGTACTTC. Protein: CASSLGGTSYEQYF. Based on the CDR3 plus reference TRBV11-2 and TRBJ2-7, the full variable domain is EAGVAQSPRYKIIEKRQSVAFWCNPISGHATLYWYQQILGQGPKLLIQFQNNGVVDDSQLPKDRFSAERLKGVDSTLKIQPAKLEDSAVYLCASSLGGTSYEQYFGPGTRLTVT.

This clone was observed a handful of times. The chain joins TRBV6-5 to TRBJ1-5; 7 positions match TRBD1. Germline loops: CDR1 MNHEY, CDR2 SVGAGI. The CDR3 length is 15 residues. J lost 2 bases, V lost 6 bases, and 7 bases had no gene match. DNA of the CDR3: TGTGCCAGCAGCCAGGGGGGAGGGGGCAATCAGCCCCAGCATTTT. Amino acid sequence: CASSQGGGGNQPQHF.

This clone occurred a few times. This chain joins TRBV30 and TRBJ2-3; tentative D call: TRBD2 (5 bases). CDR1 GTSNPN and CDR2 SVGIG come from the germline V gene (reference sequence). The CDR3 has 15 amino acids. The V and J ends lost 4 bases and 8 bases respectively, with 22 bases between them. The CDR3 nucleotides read TGTGCCTGGATATCCGGGGAAAGGCCCAGCGTTACGCAGTATTTT. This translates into CAWISGERPSVTQYF.

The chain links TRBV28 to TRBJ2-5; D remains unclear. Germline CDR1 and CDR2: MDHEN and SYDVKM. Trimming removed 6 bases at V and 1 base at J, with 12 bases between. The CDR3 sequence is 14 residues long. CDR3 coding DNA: TGTGCCAGCAGCGACCACGGATTCCAAGAGACCCAGTACTTC. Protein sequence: CASSDHGFQETQYF.

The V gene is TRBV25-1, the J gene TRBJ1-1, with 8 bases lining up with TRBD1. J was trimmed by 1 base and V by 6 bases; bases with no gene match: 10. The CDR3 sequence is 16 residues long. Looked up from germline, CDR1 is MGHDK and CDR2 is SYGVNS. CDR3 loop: CASRRTNRGANTEAFF. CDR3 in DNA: TGTGCCAGCAGAAGAACAAACAGGGGGGCGAACACTGAAGCTTTCTTT. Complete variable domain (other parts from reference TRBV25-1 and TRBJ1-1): EADIYQTPRYLVIGTGKKITLECSQTMGHDKMYWYQQDPGMELHLIHYSYGVNSTEKGDLSSESTVSRIRTEHFPLTLESARPSHTSQYLCASRRTNRGANTEAFFGQGTRLTVV.

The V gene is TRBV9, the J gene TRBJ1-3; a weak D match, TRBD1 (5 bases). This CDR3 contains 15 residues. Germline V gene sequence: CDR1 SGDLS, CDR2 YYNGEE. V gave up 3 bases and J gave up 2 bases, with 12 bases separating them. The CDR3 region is CASSAPGTAGNTIYF. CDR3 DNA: TGTGCCAGCAGCGCCCCCGGGACGGCTGGAAACACCATATATTTT.

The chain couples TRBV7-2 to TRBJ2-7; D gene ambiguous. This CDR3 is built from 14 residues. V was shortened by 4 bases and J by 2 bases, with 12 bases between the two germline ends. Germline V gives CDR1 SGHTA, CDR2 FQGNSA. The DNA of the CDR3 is TGTGCCAGCAGCTACGGAGCAGGACCCTACGAGCAGTACTTC. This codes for CASSYGAGPYEQYF.

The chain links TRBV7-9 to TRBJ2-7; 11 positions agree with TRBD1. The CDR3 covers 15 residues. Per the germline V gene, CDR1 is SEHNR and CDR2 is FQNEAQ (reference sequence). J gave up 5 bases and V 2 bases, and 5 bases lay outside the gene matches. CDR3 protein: CASSLPGQGVHEQYF. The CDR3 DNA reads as TGTGCCAGCAGCTTACCGGGACAGGGGGTCCACGAGCAGTACTTC.

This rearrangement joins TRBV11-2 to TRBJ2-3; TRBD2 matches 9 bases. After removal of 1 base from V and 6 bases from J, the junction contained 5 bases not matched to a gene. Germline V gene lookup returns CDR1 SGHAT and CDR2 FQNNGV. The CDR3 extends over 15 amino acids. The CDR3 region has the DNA TGTGCCAGCAGCTTAGCACTAGCGGGTGGGGATACGCAGTATTTT. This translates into CASSLALAGGDTQYF. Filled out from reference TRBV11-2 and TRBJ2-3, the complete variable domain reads EAGVAQSPRYKIIEKRQSVAFWCNPISGHATLYWYQQILGQGPKLLIQFQNNGVVDDSQLPKDRFSAERLKGVDSTLKIQPAKLEDSAVYLCASSLALAGGDTQYFGPGTRLTVL.

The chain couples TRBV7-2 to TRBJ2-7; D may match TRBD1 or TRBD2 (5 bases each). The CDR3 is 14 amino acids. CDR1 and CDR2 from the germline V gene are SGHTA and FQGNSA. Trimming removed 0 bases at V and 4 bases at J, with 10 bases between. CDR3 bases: TGTGCCAGCAGCTTAGCGCGAGGGGAGTACGAGCAGTACTTC. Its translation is CASSLARGEYEQYF.

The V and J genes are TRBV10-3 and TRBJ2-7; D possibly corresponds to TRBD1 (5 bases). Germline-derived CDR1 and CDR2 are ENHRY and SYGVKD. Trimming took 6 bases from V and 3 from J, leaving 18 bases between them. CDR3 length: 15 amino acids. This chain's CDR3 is CAISGSSGPGYEQYF. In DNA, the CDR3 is TGTGCCATCAGCGGTTCGTCAGGGCCTGGCTACGAGCAGTACTTC.

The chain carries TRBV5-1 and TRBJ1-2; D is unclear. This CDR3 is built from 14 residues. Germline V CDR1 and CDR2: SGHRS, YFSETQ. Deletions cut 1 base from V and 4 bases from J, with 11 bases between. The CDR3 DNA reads TGCGCCAGCAGCTTGTCTCCAACTACCTATGGCTACACCTTC. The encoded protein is CASSLSPTTYGYTF. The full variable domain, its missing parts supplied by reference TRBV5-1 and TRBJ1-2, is KAGVTQTPRYLIKTRGQQVTLSCSPISGHRSVSWYQQTPGQGLQFLFEYFSETQRNKGNFPGRFSGRQFSNSRSEMNVSTLELGDSALYLCASSLSPTTYGYTFGSGTRLTVV.

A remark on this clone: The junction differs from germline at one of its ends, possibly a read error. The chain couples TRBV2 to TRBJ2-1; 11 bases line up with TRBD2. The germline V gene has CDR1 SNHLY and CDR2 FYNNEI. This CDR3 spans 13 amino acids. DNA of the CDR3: TGTGCCAGCAGTGAAAGGCAACTAGCGGGAGAGGTCTTC. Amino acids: CASSERQLAGEVF.

CDR3 nucleotides: TGTGCCAGCACCCCCCTCGTGGAAGGGACTGAAGCTTTCTTT. This translates into CASTPLVEGTEAFF. The chain couples TRBV2 to TRBJ1-1; D gene ambiguous. CDR1 and CDR2 (germline): SNHLY, FYNNEI. Trimming removed 7 bases at V and 5 bases at J, with 17 bases between. The CDR3 loop spans 14 amino acids.

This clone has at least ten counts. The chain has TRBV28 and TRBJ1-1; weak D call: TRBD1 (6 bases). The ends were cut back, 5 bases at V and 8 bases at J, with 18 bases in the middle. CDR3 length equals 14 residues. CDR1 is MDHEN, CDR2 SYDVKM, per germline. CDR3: CASSPPGGAGEAFF. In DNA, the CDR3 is TGTGCCAGCAGTCCCCCGGGGGGGGCTGGCGAAGCTTTCTTT.

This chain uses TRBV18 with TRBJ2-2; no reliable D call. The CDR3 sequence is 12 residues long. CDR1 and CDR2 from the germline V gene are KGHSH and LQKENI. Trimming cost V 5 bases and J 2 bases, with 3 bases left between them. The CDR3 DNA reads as TGTGCCAGCTCAAGCAACACCGGGGAGCTGTTTTTT. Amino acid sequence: CASSSNTGELFF.

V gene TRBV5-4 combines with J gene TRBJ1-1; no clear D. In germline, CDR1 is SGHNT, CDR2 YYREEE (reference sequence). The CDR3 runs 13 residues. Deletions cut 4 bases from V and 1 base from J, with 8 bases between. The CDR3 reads CASSQPRNTEAFF. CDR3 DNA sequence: TGTGCCAGCAGCCAACCCCGGAACACTGAAGCTTTCTTT.